The source of this T cell receptor beta chain is a study of T cell repertoires in cytomegalovirus infection (dated by TCRdb to the late 2010s). Broadly, across the study: Recently identified HLA-C-restricted CMV epitopes, whose presentation resists viral immunomodulation, were targeted by peptide stimulations together with well-studied HLA-B-restricted epitopes. Donor HLA type was relevant to the analysis, because carriage of CMV infection together with the matching HLA type was indicated by public TCR beta signatures. The study at large found these results: The ex vivo response was dominated by HLA-C-restricted CMV-specific TCR beta clonotypes, which also provided the single most frequent clonotype in two of eight donors. Cumulative frequency of public TCR beta family members discriminated carriers of CMV infection plus the relevant HLA type in this cohort and an independent approximately 370-donor cohort.

TCRdb records Illumina HiSeq 1500 as the sequencer. TCRdb reprocessing: public reads trimmed at Q25 with fastp, clones called with MiXCR, in-frame beta chains kept. Each CDR3 protein gets just one entry, which takes the most common genes and DNA from the rows behind it. A total of about 830,000 distinct CDR3 sequences appear in this sample, around a third of them only once. Of the sample, around 12% is held by the ten largest clones. About this clonotype: What this receptor recognizes is not known. Within one base of it there is no much larger clone, and no base qualities were kept.

Reading the label with the study, this specimen's treatment or condition is: in vitro stimulation with specific CMV peptide epitopes to enrich CMV-specific T cells. In the germline V gene, CDR1 corresponds to LGHNA and CDR2 to YSLEER. V is cut back by 6 bases and J by 6 bases, with 7 bases in the junction unmatched. The CDR3 contains 15 residues, cysteine and phenylalanine counted. Only CDR3 DNA is held: 45 bases, read in frame from base 1. The sample consisted of cultured CD8+ T cells from PBMCs, taken from culture after CMV antigen stimulation. The receptor comes from a human donor in good health (CMV status not recorded). Some clones in this sample may be carry-over from other donors' samples. The chain couples TRBV4-3 to TRBJ2-1, and 11 junctional nucleotides match TRBD2. The CDR3 in this case is CASSRSGGVFNEQFF. The nucleotide sequence is TGCGCCAGCAGTCGTAGCGGGGGGGTTTTCAATGAGCAGTTCTTC.